This T cell receptor (beta chain) was obtained from a study of blood T cell repertoires in COVID-19. Study-level information: Specimens from acute and convalescent COVID-19 originated in the United States, Italy and Spain. PBMCs, B-cell-depleted T cells, or T cells provided the cDNA or gDNA that made up the material.

CDR1 is MDHEN and CDR2 is SYDVKM in the germline V gene. The CDR3 is 13 residues long. The V end lost 6 bases, the J end lost 4 bases, and 12 bases lay between the germline ends. Original analysis: Amplification of reference gene primers was used by the study to estimate nucleated cell counts. The data were produced by immunoSEQ multiplex PCR, yet TCRdb's version contains in-frame clones alone and is incomplete. V, J and clone size are taken as reported in that table, and D and trimming were inferred from the DNA itself. This sample has 120,000 to 150,000 clones, with approximately 80% found just once.

The V and J genes are TRBV28 and TRBJ1-1; maybe TRBD1 (6 bases). The specimen was peripheral blood. The clonotype comes from a middle-aged woman with active or convalescent COVID-19. The CDR3: CASRVGQSTEAFF. CDR3 DNA sequence: TGTGCCAGCAGGGTCGGACAGAGCACTGAAGCTTTCTTT.